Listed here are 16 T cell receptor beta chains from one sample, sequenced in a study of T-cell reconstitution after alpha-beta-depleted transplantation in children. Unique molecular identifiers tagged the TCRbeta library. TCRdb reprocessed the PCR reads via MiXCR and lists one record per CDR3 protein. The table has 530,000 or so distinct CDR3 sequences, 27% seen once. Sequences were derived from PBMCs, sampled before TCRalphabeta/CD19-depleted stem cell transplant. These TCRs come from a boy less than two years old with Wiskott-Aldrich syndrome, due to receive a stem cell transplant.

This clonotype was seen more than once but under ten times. The CDR3 bases are TGTGCCAGCAGTTTACTCTCCCTAGTTCCCACAGATACGCAGTATTTT. Translated, it gives CASSLLSLVPTDTQYF. The chain carries TRBV28 and TRBJ2-3; D is unresolved. V dropped 2 bases and J dropped 2 bases, with 14 bases sitting between them. The CDR3 has 16 amino acids. Germline V gives CDR1 MDHEN, CDR2 SYDVKM. Full variable domain (outside the CDR3, taken from reference TRBV28 and TRBJ2-3): DVKVTQSSRYLVKRTGEKVFLECVQDMDHENMFWYRQDPGLGLRLIYFSYDVKMKEKGDIPEGYSVSREKKERFSLILESASTNQTSMYLCASSLLSLVPTDTQYFGPGTRLTVL.

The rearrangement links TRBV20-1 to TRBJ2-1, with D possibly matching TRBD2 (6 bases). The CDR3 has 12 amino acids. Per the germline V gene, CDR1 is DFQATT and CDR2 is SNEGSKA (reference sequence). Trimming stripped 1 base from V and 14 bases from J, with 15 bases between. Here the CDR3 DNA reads TGCAGTGCTAGAGGGACTATACTCCAGGAGTTCTTC. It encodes CSARGTILQEFF.

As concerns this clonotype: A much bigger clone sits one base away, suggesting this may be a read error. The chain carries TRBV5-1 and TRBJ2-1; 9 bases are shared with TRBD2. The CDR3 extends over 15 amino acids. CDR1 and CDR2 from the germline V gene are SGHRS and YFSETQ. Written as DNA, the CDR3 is TGTGCCAGCAGCTTAGCGGGAGACTCCTACAATGAGCAGTTCTTC. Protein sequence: CASSLAGDSYNEQFF.

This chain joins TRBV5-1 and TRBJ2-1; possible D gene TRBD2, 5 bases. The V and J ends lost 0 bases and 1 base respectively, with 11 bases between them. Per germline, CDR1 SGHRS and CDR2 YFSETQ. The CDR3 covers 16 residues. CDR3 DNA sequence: TGCGCCAGCAGCTTGGCCGGAGGTCTTTCCTACAATGAGCAGTTCTTC. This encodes CASSLAGGLSYNEQFF.

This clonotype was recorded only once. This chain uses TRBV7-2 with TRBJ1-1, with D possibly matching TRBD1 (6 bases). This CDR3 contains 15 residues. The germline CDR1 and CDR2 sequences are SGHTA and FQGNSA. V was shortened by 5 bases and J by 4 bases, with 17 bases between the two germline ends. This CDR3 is CASSPRTGGATEAFF. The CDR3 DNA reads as TGTGCCAGCAGCCCCAGGACTGGGGGGGCCACTGAAGCTTTCTTT. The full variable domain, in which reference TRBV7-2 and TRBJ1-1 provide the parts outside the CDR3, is GAGVSQSPSNKVTEKGKDVELRCDPISGHTALYWYRQSLGQGLEFLIYFQGNSAPDKSGLPSDRFSAERTGGSVSTLTIQRTQQEDSAVYLCASSPRTGGATEAFFGQGTRLTVV.

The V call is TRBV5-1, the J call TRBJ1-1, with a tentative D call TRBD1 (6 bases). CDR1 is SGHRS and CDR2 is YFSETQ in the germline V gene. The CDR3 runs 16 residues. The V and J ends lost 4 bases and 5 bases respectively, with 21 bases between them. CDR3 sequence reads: CASSPSLDRWGTEAFF. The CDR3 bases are TGCGCCAGCAGCCCCAGCCTTGACAGGTGGGGGACTGAAGCTTTCTTT.

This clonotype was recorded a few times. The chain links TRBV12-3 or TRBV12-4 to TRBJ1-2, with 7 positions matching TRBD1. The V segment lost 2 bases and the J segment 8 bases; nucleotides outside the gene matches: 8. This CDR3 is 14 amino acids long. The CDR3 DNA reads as TGTGCCAGCAGTTTATTGGGCAGGGGGAAGGGCTACACCTTC. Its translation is CASSLLGRGKGYTF.

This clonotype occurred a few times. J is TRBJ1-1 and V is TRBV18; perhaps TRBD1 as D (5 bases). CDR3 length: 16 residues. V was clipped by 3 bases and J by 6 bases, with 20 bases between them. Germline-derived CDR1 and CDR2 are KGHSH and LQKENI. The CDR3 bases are TGTGCCAGCTCACCTCTCACCCTCCGGGGGAAATCTGAAGCTTTCTTT. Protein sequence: CASSPLTLRGKSEAFF.

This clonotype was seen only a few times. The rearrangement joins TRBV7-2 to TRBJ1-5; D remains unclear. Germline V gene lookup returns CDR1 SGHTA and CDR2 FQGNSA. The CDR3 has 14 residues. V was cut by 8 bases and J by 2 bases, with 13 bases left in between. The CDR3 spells CASSENGGNQPQHF. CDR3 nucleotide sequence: TGTGCCAGCTCGGAAAACGGGGGCAATCAGCCCCAGCATTTT.

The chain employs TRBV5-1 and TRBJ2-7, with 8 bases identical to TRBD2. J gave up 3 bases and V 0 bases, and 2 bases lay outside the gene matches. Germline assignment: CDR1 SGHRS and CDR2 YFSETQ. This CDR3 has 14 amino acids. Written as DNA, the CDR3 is TGCGCCAGCAGCTTGGCGACTAGCGTCTACGAGCAGTACTTC. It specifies CASSLATSVYEQYF. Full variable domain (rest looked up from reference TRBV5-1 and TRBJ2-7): KAGVTQTPRYLIKTRGQQVTLSCSPISGHRSVSWYQQTPGQGLQFLFEYFSETQRNKGNFPGRFSGRQFSNSRSEMNVSTLELGDSALYLCASSLATSVYEQYFGPGTRLTVT.

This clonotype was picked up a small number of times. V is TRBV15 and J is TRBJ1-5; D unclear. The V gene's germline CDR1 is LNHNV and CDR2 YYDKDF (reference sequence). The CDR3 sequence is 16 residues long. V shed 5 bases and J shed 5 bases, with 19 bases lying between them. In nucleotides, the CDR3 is TGTGCCACCAGCCCCCTGGGAGGTGCGGCGGATCAGCCCCAGCATTTT. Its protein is CATSPLGGAADQPQHF. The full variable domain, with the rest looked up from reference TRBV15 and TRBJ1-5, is DAMVIQNPRYQVTQFGKPVTLSCSQTLNHNVMYWYQQKSSQAPKLLFHYYDKDFNNEADTPDNFQSRRPNTSFCFLDIRSPGLGDTAMYLCATSPLGGAADQPQHFGDGTRLSIL.

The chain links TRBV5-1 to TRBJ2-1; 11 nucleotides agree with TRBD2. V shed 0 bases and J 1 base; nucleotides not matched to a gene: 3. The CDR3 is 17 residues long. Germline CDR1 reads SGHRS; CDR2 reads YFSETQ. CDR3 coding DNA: TGCGCCAGCAGCTTGGGGGTAGCGGGAGGGTCCTACAATGAGCAGTTCTTC. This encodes CASSLGVAGGSYNEQFF.

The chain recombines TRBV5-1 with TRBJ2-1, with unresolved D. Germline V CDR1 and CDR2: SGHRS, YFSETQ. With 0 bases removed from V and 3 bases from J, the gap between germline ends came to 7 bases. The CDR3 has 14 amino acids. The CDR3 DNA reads TGCGCCAGCAGCTTGGGTAGTTTCTACAATGAGCAGTTCTTC. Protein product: CASSLGSFYNEQFF.

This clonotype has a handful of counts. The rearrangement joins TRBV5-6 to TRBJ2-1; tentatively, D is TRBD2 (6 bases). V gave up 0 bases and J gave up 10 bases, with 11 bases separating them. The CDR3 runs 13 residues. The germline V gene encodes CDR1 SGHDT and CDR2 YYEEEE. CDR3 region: CASSLALATEQFF. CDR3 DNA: TGTGCCAGCAGCTTGGCGCTAGCGACGGAGCAGTTCTTC. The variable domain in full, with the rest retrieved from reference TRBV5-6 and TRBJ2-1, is DAGVTQSPTHLIKTRGQQVTLRCSPKSGHDTVSWYQQALGQGPQFIFQYYEEEERQRGNFPDRFSGHQFPNYSSELNVNALLLGDSALYLCASSLALATEQFFGPGTRLTVL.

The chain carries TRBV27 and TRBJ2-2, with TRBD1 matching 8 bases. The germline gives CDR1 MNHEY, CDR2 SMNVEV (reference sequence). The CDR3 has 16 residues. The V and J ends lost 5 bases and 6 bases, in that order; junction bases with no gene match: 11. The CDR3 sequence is CASSLLTGVGPGELFF. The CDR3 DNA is TGTGCCAGCAGTCTTTTGACAGGGGTGGGTCCCGGGGAGCTGTTTTTT.

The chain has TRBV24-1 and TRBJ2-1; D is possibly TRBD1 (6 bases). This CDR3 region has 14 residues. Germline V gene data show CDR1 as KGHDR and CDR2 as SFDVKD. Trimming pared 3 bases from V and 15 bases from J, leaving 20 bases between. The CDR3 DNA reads TGTGCCACCAGTGATGCCGCCTCACAGGGTTATCTGTTCTTC. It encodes CATSDAASQGYLFF.